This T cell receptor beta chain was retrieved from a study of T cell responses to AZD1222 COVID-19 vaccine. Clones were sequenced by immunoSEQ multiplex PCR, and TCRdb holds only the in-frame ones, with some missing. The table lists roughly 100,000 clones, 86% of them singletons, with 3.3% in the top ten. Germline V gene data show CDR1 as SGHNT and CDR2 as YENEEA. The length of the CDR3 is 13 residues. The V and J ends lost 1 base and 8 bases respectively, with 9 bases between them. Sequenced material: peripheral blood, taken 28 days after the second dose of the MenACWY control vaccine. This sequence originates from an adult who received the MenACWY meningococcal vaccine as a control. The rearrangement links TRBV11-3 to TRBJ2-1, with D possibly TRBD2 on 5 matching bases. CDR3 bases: TGTGCCAGCAGCTTAGGGTCGGGATATGAGCAGTTCTTC. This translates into CASSLGSGYEQFF.